This TCR beta chain was captured by sequencing in a study of shared clonotypes between healthy human individuals. Study as a whole: Two women and a few men aged 18 to 49 served as donors.

From CD4+ cells came CD45RA+ naive and CD45RA-negative memory subsets. This clone was observed a single time. Its antigen is still unknown. The CDR3 has 14 residues. Germline loops: CDR1 MDHEN, CDR2 SYDVKM. V was shortened by 5 bases and J by 2 bases, with 13 bases between the two germline ends. Study-wide points: Naive subsets generally had larger estimated richness than memory subsets. Among four donors, roughly 5.4% of naive CD4 clonotypes were found in common.

Assay: immunoSEQ multiplex PCR; the TCRdb copy retains only in-frame clones and omits some. The sample shows about 600,000 clones, about 97% of them seen only once. V gene TRBV28 combines with J gene TRBJ2-7; the D is unclear. This sequence was found in a woman aged 25 to 45 in good health. Sequencing was carried out using naive CD4+ T cells sorted from blood. Subset indicated: CD45RA+ positively selected. The chain's CDR3 is CASSLFNAAYEQYF. For the CDR3, the DNA is TGTGCCAGCAGTCTATTCAATGCCGCCTACGAGCAGTACTTC.